This TCR beta chain derives from a study of blood T cell repertoires in COVID-19. For the study at large: Samples taken during acute and convalescent COVID-19 were collected in the United States, Italy and Spain. PBMCs, B-cell-depleted T cells, or T cells provided the cDNA or gDNA that made up the material.

In the source study's methods: Reference gene primer amplification in the assay estimated nucleated cell counts. Libraries were prepared by immunoSEQ multiplex PCR; TCRdb keeps only in-frame clonotypes and omits some of them. The V and J calls and clone size were taken over from that table, and D and trimming were inferred from the DNA. The sample yields just over 150,000 clones, roughly four fifths seen once. Trimming took 10 bases from V and 3 from J; bases not matched to a gene: 14. This CDR3 is 18 amino acids long. CDR1 is ENHRY, CDR2 SYGVKD, per germline. The sequence was collected from a woman over 75 with acute or convalescent COVID-19. Sequenced: peripheral blood. The rearrangement uses TRBV10-3 and TRBJ2-1; 14 nucleotides align to TRBD2. CDR3 in DNA: TGTGCCACCGCGGAAGGACTAGCGGGAGGAAAGGGCTACAATGAGCAGTTCTTC. Its translation: CATAEGLAGGKGYNEQFF.